This T cell receptor beta chain was observed in a study of blood T cell repertoires in COVID-19. The CDR3 spans 17 residues. Losses at the gene ends were 4 bases for V and 0 bases for J; bases not matched to a gene: 4. Germline CDR1 reads SEHNR; CDR2 reads FQNEAQ (reference sequence). Individuals aged 18 to 89 years were recruited from about two dozen US areas. Membership in each cohort depended on participant-reported clinical history. Symptom resolution, clearance, or two negative PCRs marked donors in Cohort 3 as recovered. In the authors' methods: Amplified reference gene primers provided the basis for estimating nucleated cell counts. Some clones are missing from TCRdb's copy, which holds only in-frame ones; the method was immunoSEQ multiplex PCR. V, J and clone size were drawn from that table, and D and trimming were deduced from the DNA. The sample holds roughly 360,000 clones; 75% to 90% are singletons and the top ten take around 5%.

Sample: PBMCs or T cells enriched from blood (not recorded which). V and J are TRBV7-9 and TRBJ2-1; 12 positions match TRBD2. The clonotype comes from a woman aged 45 to 65 who had recovered from COVID-19. CDR3 in amino acids: CASSWPSGGASYNEQFF. As DNA, the CDR3 is TGTGCCAGCAGCTGGCCTAGCGGGGGGGCCTCCTACAATGAGCAGTTCTTC.